This T cell receptor beta chain is from a study of blood T cell repertoires in COVID-19. Study-level information: T cells, B-cell-depleted T cells, or PBMCs supplied cDNA or gDNA.

Under the authors' procedure: Cell counts per sample came from amplifying reference gene primers. The method was immunoSEQ multiplex PCR; TCRdb's version includes in-frame clones alone and lacks a portion of them. V, J and clone size were drawn from that table, and D and trimming were deduced from the DNA. Of roughly 240,000 clones listed, approximately 82% are singletons. Germline assignment: CDR1 SQVTM and CDR2 ANQGSEA. The ends were cut back, 6 bases at V and 5 bases at J, with 10 bases in the middle. The CDR3 is made up of 12 amino acids. This TCR derives from a man in his sixties who had recovered from COVID-19. What was sequenced was peripheral blood. The chain combines TRBV29-1 with TRBJ1-4; D gene ambiguous. The CDR3 nucleotides are TGCAGCGTCGCACGGTCGAATGAAAAACTGTTTTTT. This gives the protein CSVARSNEKLFF.